This passage covers 8 T cell receptor beta chains from one sample sequenced in a study of T-cell reconstitution after alpha-beta-depleted transplantation in children. Molecular barcoding with unique molecular identifiers was used for the TCRbeta library. In TCRdb, the PCR reads were re-called with MiXCR into one record per CDR3 protein. The table has 250,000 or so distinct CDR3 sequences, under 30% seen once. Sequencing was performed on PBMCs, mostly from graft donor cells, taken 360 days after TCRalphabeta/CD19-depleted stem cell transplant. The receptors stem from a female patient aged 2-10 years who had a stem cell transplant for congenital amegakaryocytic thrombocytopenia, so the T cells may come from the graft donor.

This clonotype was detected only a few times. The chain carries TRBV12-3 or TRBV12-4 and TRBJ1-4; D ambiguous. The V end was cut by 6 bases, the J end by 11 bases, with 16 bases between. The CDR3 length is 13 residues. The CDR3: CASRVGEFGKLFF. DNA of the CDR3: TGTGCCAGCAGGGTTGGGGAGTTCGGCAAACTGTTTTTT.

In this sample, this clonotype turned up a few times. The chain employs TRBV7-9 and TRBJ2-7; 9 bases align to TRBD1. This CDR3 comprises 15 residues. V gave up 6 bases and J gave up 5 bases; unmatched junction bases: 11. Looked up from germline, CDR1 is SEHNR and CDR2 is FQNEAQ (reference sequence). CDR3 in DNA: TGTGCCAGCAGACCCGTGGGGACAGGGCCACACGAGCAGTACTTC. Translating gives CASRPVGTGPHEQYF. Supplemented by reference TRBV7-9 and TRBJ2-7, the full variable domain reads DTGVSQNPRHKITKRGQNVTFRCDPISEHNRLYWYRQTLGQGPEFLTYFQNEAQLEKSRLLSDRFSAERPKGSFSTLEIQRTEQGDSAMYLCASRPVGTGPHEQYFGPGTRLTVT.

This clonotype was recorded a few times. The chain carries TRBV12-3 or TRBV12-4 and TRBJ2-7; weak D call: TRBD1 (6 bases). V was trimmed by 6 bases and J by 3 bases, leaving 18 bases between them. CDR3 length: 15 residues. CDR3: CASSQRTVSIYEQYF. In DNA, the CDR3 is TGTGCCAGCAGCCAACGGACAGTGAGTATCTACGAGCAGTACTTC.

The CDR3 DNA sequence: TGTGCCAGCAGCAAAAACAGTAACCACTACGAGCAGTACTTC. It specifies CASSKNSNHYEQYF. This chain joins TRBV6-2 or TRBV6-3 and TRBJ2-7; unclear D gene. The germline CDR1 and CDR2 sequences are MNHEY and SVGEGT. The CDR3 contains 14 residues. The V gene lost 6 bases and the J gene lost 3 bases, with 15 bases spanning the gap.

The chain is built from TRBV4-1 and TRBJ2-2, with 9 bases lining up with TRBD1. The germline V gene has CDR1 MGHRA and CDR2 YSYEKL. This CDR3 spans 18 amino acids. J gave up 6 bases and V 3 bases, and 14 bases lay outside the gene matches. CDR3 sequence (DNA): TGCGCCAGCAGCCAGGGTGTGACAGGGGGTTTTTTTCCCGGGGAGCTGTTTTTT. Protein product: CASSQGVTGGFFPGELFF.

CDR3 nucleotide sequence: TGTGCCAGCAGTTACTTCTCAGGGGCTGACGAGCAGTACTTC. It yields the protein CASSYFSGADEQYF. The chain joins TRBV6-5 to TRBJ2-7; TRBD1 is a possible D gene (6 bases). The CDR3 length is 14 residues. Germline assignment: CDR1 MNHEY and CDR2 SVGAGI. V lost 1 base and J lost 5, with 12 bases in between.

The table lists this clonotype with a few counts. The chain employs TRBV5-1 and TRBJ2-1; D not resolved. The V gene lost 1 base and the J gene lost 4 bases, with 9 bases spanning the gap. Germline CDR1 is SGHRS and CDR2 is YFSETQ. This CDR3 contains 14 residues. CDR3 sequence reads: CASSLHGAYNEQFF. The CDR3 coding sequence is TGCGCCAGCAGCTTGCATGGAGCTTACAATGAGCAGTTCTTC.

In this sample, this clonotype turned up a few times. The rearrangement uses TRBV3-1 and TRBJ2-1; the D is unclear. Germline V gene sequence: CDR1 LGHDT, CDR2 YNNKEL (reference sequence). The CDR3 has 15 amino acids. V lost 6 bases and J lost 0, with 12 bases in between. The CDR3 loop is CASRPGNSSYNEQFF. The DNA of the CDR3 is TGTGCCAGCAGACCTGGAAATAGCTCCTACAATGAGCAGTTCTTC.